The next 7 T cell receptor beta chains were all read from a single sample in a study of blood T cell repertoires in COVID-19. The table came from immunoSEQ multiplex PCR; TCRdb's copy has only in-frame clones and leaves some out. The sample shows roughly 250,000 clones, around 87% of them seen only once. The sequencing input was PBMCs or T cells enriched from blood (not recorded which). These receptors originate from a woman in her forties or fifties who had recovered from COVID-19.

V and J are TRBV5-1 and TRBJ2-7; the D gene is possibly TRBD1 (6 bases). Trimming cost V 0 bases and J 2 bases, with 12 bases left between them. Germline assignment: CDR1 SGHRS and CDR2 YFSETQ. The CDR3 length is 15 residues. This chain's CDR3 is CASSLEAGATYEQYF. CDR3 DNA sequence: TGCGCCAGCAGCTTGGAGGCAGGGGCGACCTACGAGCAGTACTTC.

This clone was detected once. The chain joins TRBV2 to TRBJ2-1, with a possible D match to TRBD2 (6 bases). This CDR3 spans 14 amino acids. The V and J ends lost 3 bases and 7 bases respectively, with 13 bases between them. Per the germline V gene, CDR1 is SNHLY and CDR2 is FYNNEI. In nucleotides, the CDR3 is TGTGCCAGCAGTGAGTGGAGGGCTAGAAATGAGCAGTTCTTC. Protein product: CASSEWRARNEQFF.

This chain uses TRBV4-2 with TRBJ2-1, with 8 nucleotides matching TRBD2. This CDR3 is 16 amino acids long. CDR1 LGHNA and CDR2 YNFKEQ come from the germline V gene. Unmatched junction bases numbered 8, after V lost 4 bases and J lost 3 bases. CDR3 residues: CASSRQRESVYNEQFF. The CDR3 DNA reads TGTGCCAGCAGCCGCCAGCGGGAGAGTGTCTACAATGAGCAGTTCTTC.

This chain connects TRBV6-5 to TRBJ2-5; D gene ambiguous. The V gene's germline CDR1 is MNHEY and CDR2 SVGAGI. The CDR3 contains 12 residues. Deletions cut 6 bases from V and 7 bases from J, with 12 bases between. The CDR3 reads CASSPTSGTQYF. The CDR3 nucleotides read TGTGCCAGCAGCCCCACCTCGGGGACCCAGTACTTC.

The V call is TRBV9, the J call TRBJ2-3; D unresolved. Trimming took 3 bases from V and 2 from J, leaving 7 bases between them. The CDR3 length is 13 residues. Per the germline V gene, CDR1 is SGDLS and CDR2 is YYNGEE. The CDR3 nucleotides are TGTGCCAGCAGCGCCCAGGTCACAGATACGCAGTATTTT. Translated: CASSAQVTDTQYF. The whole variable domain, remainder taken from reference TRBV9 and TRBJ2-3, is DSGVTQTPKHLITATGQRVTLRCSPRSGDLSVYWYQQSLDQGLQFLIQYYNGEERAKGNILERFSAQQFPDLHSELNLSSLELGDSALYFCASSAQVTDTQYFGPGTRLTVL.

In this sample, this clone turned up once. The gene calls are TRBV6-5 and TRBJ1-6, with 7 bases lining up with TRBD1. Trimming took 2 bases from V and 5 from J; bases not matched to a gene: 6. Per the germline V gene, CDR1 is MNHEY and CDR2 is SVGAGI. This CDR3 contains 16 residues. The chain's CDR3 is CASSYRWTGDNSPLHF. In nucleotides, the CDR3 is TGTGCCAGCAGTTACCGGTGGACAGGTGATAATTCACCCCTCCACTTT.

This clone was recorded only once. This chain uses TRBV5-1 with TRBJ2-5; weak D call: TRBD1 (5 bases). Trimming shortened V by 0 bases and J by 2 bases, and 8 bases separated the two germline ends. The CDR3 sequence is 14 residues long. The germline V gene encodes CDR1 SGHRS and CDR2 YFSETQ. The chain's CDR3 is CASSLAQGQETQYF. CDR3 nucleotides: TGCGCCAGCAGCTTGGCCCAGGGACAAGAGACCCAGTACTTC. Based on the CDR3 plus reference TRBV5-1 and TRBJ2-5, the full variable domain is KAGVTQTPRYLIKTRGQQVTLSCSPISGHRSVSWYQQTPGQGLQFLFEYFSETQRNKGNFPGRFSGRQFSNSRSEMNVSTLELGDSALYLCASSLAQGQETQYFGPGTRLLVL.